The source of this TCR beta chain is a study of blood T cells in healthy people across ages. Whole-study results and caveats: While age rose, TCR beta diversity per million T cells dropped in a roughly linear way. More naive CD4+ cells and higher diversity were found in long-lived than in aged donors.

As to this clonotype: The target antigen is unknown.

The authors drew around 9.3 milliliters of peripheral blood from each donor. Each sample had at least 6.5 million PBMCs isolated. Together with a sample-barcoded 5' primer, a J-beta primer mix was included in a second PCR lasting 7 to 11 cycles. TCRdb recomputed calls from the 5' RACE reads with MiXCR, one row per CDR3 protein. In the table there are 850,000 to 1,100,000 distinct CDR3 sequences, 35% to 40% of which are singletons. Sample: blood. The origin of this receptor is a man younger than 35 in good health.

Here the CDR3 reads CATSRNIGETQFF. CDR3 DNA: TGTGCCACCAGCAGAAACATCGGGGAGACCCAGTTCTTC. The rearrangement uses TRBV15 and TRBJ2-1; maybe TRBD2 (5 bases). The V end lost 2 bases, the J end lost 13 bases, and 15 bases lay between the germline ends. The CDR3 has 13 residues. The V gene's germline CDR1 is LNHNV and CDR2 YYDKDF (reference sequence).